This is a list of T cell receptor beta chains from one sample in a study of OX40 agonist ivuxolimab in advanced cancers. Method: immunoSEQ multiplex PCR; TCRdb's copy keeps in-frame clones and lacks some. In the table there are 70,000 to 95,000 clones, roughly 94% of which are singletons. Sequences were derived from CD4+ or CD8+ T cells sorted from blood, sampled in a trial of the OX40 agonist ivuxolimab. The receptor set was obtained from an adult with an advanced solid tumor such as melanoma, head and neck, liver or kidney cancer. The CDR3 runs from the conserved cysteine through the conserved F or W. A D gene is named only where the DNA matches it firmly. Not all rows give a size; the values are once, few, many and, for expanded clones, a class.

size: once
D: TRBD1
J: TRBJ2-7
V: TRBV4-3
DNA: TGCGCCAGCAGCCAAGTACAGGGGGGTACGTACGAGCAGTACTTC
CDR3: CASSQVQGGTYEQYF

size: few
D: -
J: TRBJ1-1
V: TRBV13
DNA: TGTGCCAGCAGCCCCACAAACACTGAAGCTTTCTTT
CDR3: CASSPTNTEAFF

size: once
D: -
J: TRBJ2-7
V: TRBV6-1
DNA: TGTGCCAGCAGTCTCTCGGGACGGTCCTACGAGCAGTACTTC
CDR3: CASSLSGRSYEQYF

size: -
D: -
J: TRBJ1-3
V: TRBV9
DNA: TGTGCCAGCAGCGTTAAGGTGCACTCTGGAAACACCATATATTTT
CDR3: CASSVKVHSGNTIYF

size: -
D: -
J: TRBJ2-1
V: TRBV15
DNA: TGTGCCACCAGCAGTCGAGGACTAGGGGGCGATGAGCAGTTCTTC
CDR3: CATSSRGLGGDEQFF

size: -
D: -
J: TRBJ1-1
V: TRBV28
DNA: TGTGCCAGCAGTTTAGCCCAGTCGATGAACACTGAAGCTTTCTTT
CDR3: CASSLAQSMNTEAFF

size: -
D: -
J: TRBJ1-1
V: TRBV28
DNA: TGTGCCAGCACCTCCCCATACACTGAAGCTTTCTTT
CDR3: CASTSPYTEAFF

size: -
D: -
J: TRBJ2-1
V: TRBV20-1
DNA: TGCAGTGCTAGAGTTTTGGGGGGTCGGTTCTTC
CDR3: CSARVLGGRFF

size: -
D: -
J: TRBJ1-5
V: TRBV6-6
DNA: TGTGCCAGCAGCCCCATGGGGGGCAGCAATCAGCCCCAGCATTTT
CDR3: CASSPMGGSNQPQHF

size: once
D: -
J: TRBJ2-1
V: TRBV30
DNA: TGTGCCTGGAGTGAACTATCTACTAACAATGAGCAGTTCTTC
CDR3: CAWSELSTNNEQFF

size: -
D: TRBD2
J: TRBJ2-1
V: TRBV7-8
DNA: TGTGCCAGCAGCTTAGCCACTAGCGGGGGGCGCAATGAGCAGTTCTTC
CDR3: CASSLATSGGRNEQFF

size: -
D: TRBD2
J: TRBJ2-2
V: TRBV7-8
DNA: TGTGCCAGCAGCTTAAATTACGGGGGGAGCGGGGAGCTGTTTTTT
CDR3: CASSLNYGGSGELFF

size: -
D: TRBD2
J: TRBJ2-5
V: TRBV12-5
DNA: TGTGCTAGTAGCGGGGATCAAGAGACCCAGTACTTC
CDR3: CASSGDQETQYF

size: once
D: -
J: TRBJ1-2
V: TRBV6-9
DNA: TGTGCCAGCAGTTACAGAACCTGCTATGGCTACACCTTC
CDR3: CASSYRTCYGYTF

size: -
D: -
J: TRBJ1-1
V: TRBV27
DNA: TGTGCCAGCAGTTTAACCACTAACACTGAAGCTTTCTTT
CDR3: CASSLTTNTEAFF

size: -
D: -
J: TRBJ2-1
V: TRBV13
DNA: TGTGCCAGCAGCCTGCGCGGAGGGAGTTACAATGAGCAGTTCTTC
CDR3: CASSLRGGSYNEQFF

size: -
D: -
J: TRBJ2-2
V: TRBV6-5
DNA: TGTGCCAGCAGTTACTCGAGTTCGGGTACCGGGGAGCTGTTTTTT
CDR3: CASSYSSSGTGELFF

size: -
D: -
J: TRBJ2-1
V: TRBV5-1
DNA: TGCGCCAGCAGCTCCAGGGGTAATGAGCAGTTCTTC
CDR3: CASSSRGNEQFF

size: -
D: -
J: TRBJ1-1
V: TRBV12-5
DNA: TGTGCTAGTGGTGCCGACACTTACTTGAACACTGAAGCTTTCTTT
CDR3: CASGADTYLNTEAFF

size: -
D: -
J: TRBJ1-2
V: TRBV9
DNA: TGTGCCAGCAGCGTTACCCCTACCAGGGAGTCAGTAAACTATGGCTACACCTTC
CDR3: CASSVTPTRESVNYGYTF

size: once
D: -
J: TRBJ1-2
V: TRBV14
DNA: TGTGCCAGCAGCCAAGGGACCGGCTACACCTTC
CDR3: CASSQGTGYTF

size: once
D: -
J: TRBJ2-3
V: TRBV18
DNA: TGTGCCAGCTCATCCTTCAACGTACGCTTAGATACGCAGTATTTT
CDR3: CASSSFNVRLDTQYF

size: -
D: -
J: TRBJ1-2
V: TRBV4-1
DNA: TGCGCCAGCAGCCAAGTCGGAGGTAACCTTGGCTACACCTTC
CDR3: CASSQVGGNLGYTF

size: -
D: TRBD1
J: TRBJ2-1
V: TRBV5-1
DNA: TGCGCCAGCAGCTTGGAGGACAGGGATAATGAGCAGTTCTTC
CDR3: CASSLEDRDNEQFF